Below are 27 T cell receptor beta chains sequenced from a single sample in a study of CD8 T cells in ankylosing spondylitis. Using its own MiXCR run on the 5' RACE reads, TCRdb lists one record per CDR3 protein. The sample contains approximately 150,000 distinct CDR3 sequences, 30% to 40% of which appear only once. The source material was synovial fluid, either unsorted or a sorted T cell fraction (not recorded which). These receptors were taken from a male donor with ankylosing spondylitis.

This clonotype was observed at least ten times. This chain connects TRBV9 to TRBJ2-3; TRBD2 matches at 11 bases. The length of the CDR3 is 19 residues. J gave up 2 bases and V 0 bases, and 11 bases lay outside the gene matches. CDR1 is SGDLS and CDR2 is YYNGEE in the germline V gene. The CDR3 region is CASSVAPSSGRRFTDTQYF. The CDR3 DNA is TGTGCCAGCAGCGTAGCCCCGTCTAGCGGGAGGCGTTTCACAGATACGCAGTATTTT.

This clonotype was seen more than once but under ten times. The V and J genes are TRBV2 and TRBJ2-7, with D unresolved. Trimming took off 1 base at V and 7 bases at J, with 11 bases between the two ends. The CDR3 loop spans 13 amino acids. Germline CDR1 reads SNHLY; CDR2 reads FYNNEI. DNA for the CDR3: TGTGCCAGCAGTGAAGACAGAGTGGGGGAGCAGTACTTC. Translated, it gives CASSEDRVGEQYF.

The table lists this clonotype with a few counts. This chain joins TRBV12-3 or TRBV12-4 and TRBJ2-1; a possible D gene is TRBD2 (6 bases). The V end was cut by 7 bases, the J end by 3 bases, with 16 bases between. This CDR3 is built from 15 residues. CDR3 residues: CASTSRMGGYNEQFF. The DNA of the CDR3 is TGTGCCAGCACCTCTCGGATGGGGGGCTACAATGAGCAGTTCTTC.

The chain couples TRBV7-9 to TRBJ1-6, with 9 bases identical to TRBD1. Germline V CDR1 and CDR2: SEHNR, FQNEAQ (reference sequence). Germline trimming cut 3 bases from V and 7 bases from J; bases unmatched to any gene: 7. The length of the CDR3 is 16 residues. The CDR3 DNA is TGTGCCAGCAGCTTCAAAGTGGGGACAGGGAATTCACCCCTCCACTTT. The encoded protein is CASSFKVGTGNSPLHF. The variable domain in full, with the rest retrieved from reference TRBV7-9 and TRBJ1-6, is DTGVSQNPRHKITKRGQNVTFRCDPISEHNRLYWYRQTLGQGPEFLTYFQNEAQLEKSRLLSDRFSAERPKGSFSTLEIQRTEQGDSAMYLCASSFKVGTGNSPLHFGNGTRLTVT.

This clonotype was seen at least ten times. The V call is TRBV20-1, the J call TRBJ1-6, with D uncertain. With 6 bases removed from V and 0 bases from J, the gap between germline ends came to 6 bases. The CDR3 consists of 13 residues. Germline V gene data show CDR1 as DFQATT and CDR2 as SNEGSKA (reference sequence). CDR3: CSARSSYNSPLHF. The CDR3 DNA is TGCAGTGCCAGGAGCTCCTATAATTCACCCCTCCACTTT.

The chain is built from TRBV20-1 and TRBJ2-2; 12 bases agree with TRBD2. V shed 5 bases, J shed 4 bases, and the junction held 2 bases outside the gene matches. The CDR3 consists of 14 residues. Looked up from germline, CDR1 is DFQATT and CDR2 is SNEGSKA (reference sequence). The CDR3 here is CSASSGRVTGELFF. CDR3 nucleotide sequence: TGCAGTGCTTCTAGCGGGAGGGTCACCGGGGAGCTGTTTTTT.

The chain carries TRBV6-4 and TRBJ2-7, with a possible D match to TRBD2 (6 bases). The CDR3 covers 14 residues. Trimming took off 7 bases at V and 1 base at J, with 14 bases between the two ends. Germline lookup yields CDR1 MRHNA and CDR2 SNTAGT. The CDR3 nucleotides are TGTGCCAGCACCTGCGGGGTTTATTCCTACGAGCAGTACTTC. It is translated as CASTCGVYSYEQYF.

The chain recombines TRBV7-9 with TRBJ1-2, with 8 nucleotides matching TRBD1. The CDR3 has 16 amino acids. Germline V gives CDR1 SEHNR, CDR2 FQNEAQ (reference sequence). V gave up 0 bases and J gave up 5 bases; unmatched junction bases: 8. The CDR3 reads CASSLALAGQGYGYTF. CDR3 DNA: TGTGCCAGCAGCTTAGCGTTGGCCGGACAGGGTTATGGCTACACCTTC.

The V and J genes are TRBV5-1 and TRBJ2-7; 9 bases line up with TRBD1. Per the germline V gene, CDR1 is SGHRS and CDR2 is YFSETQ. The CDR3 has 19 residues. The J segment lost 2 bases and the V segment lost 3 bases, leaving 18 bases of the junction unmatched. This CDR3 is CASSSTGGERLTNPYEQYF. CDR3 in DNA: TGCGCCAGCAGCTCAACAGGGGGCGAAAGACTTACGAACCCCTACGAGCAGTACTTC.

This clonotype was detected ten times or more. The gene calls are TRBV3-1 and TRBJ2-2; 9 bases align to TRBD1. V dropped 3 bases and J dropped 4; count of bases not matched to a gene: 3. The CDR3 loop spans 15 amino acids. Looked up from germline, CDR1 is LGHDT and CDR2 is YNNKEL (reference sequence). CDR3 amino acids: CASSHTGGITGELFF. The CDR3 DNA reads as TGTGCCAGCAGCCACACAGGGGGCATCACCGGGGAGCTGTTTTTT.

The table lists this clonotype with a few counts. V gene TRBV15 combines with J gene TRBJ2-1, with no clear D. Germline V gene data show CDR1 as LNHNV and CDR2 as YYDKDF (reference sequence). V lost 5 bases, J lost 0 bases, and 14 bases lay in between. This CDR3 is built from 16 residues. CDR3 protein: CATSPIRPSSYNEQFF. CDR3 DNA: TGTGCCACCAGCCCAATACGACCGAGCTCCTACAATGAGCAGTTCTTC.

The chain couples TRBV6-5 to TRBJ2-3, with D uncertain. V was cut by 6 bases and J by 5 bases, with 9 bases left in between. Looked up from germline, CDR1 is MNHEY and CDR2 is SVGAGI. CDR3 length: 12 residues. The CDR3 sequence: CASRNARDTQYF. The DNA for the CDR3 is TGTGCCAGCAGAAATGCCCGAGATACGCAGTATTTT.

This clonotype was observed a handful of times. The V call is TRBV2, the J call TRBJ1-5; no reliable D call. The germline CDR1 and CDR2 sequences are SNHLY and FYNNEI. The CDR3 length is 15 residues. Trimming took off 1 base at V and 0 bases at J, with 7 bases between the two ends. The CDR3 here is CASSEDMNSNQPQHF. In DNA form, the CDR3 reads TGTGCCAGCAGTGAAGATATGAATAGCAATCAGCCCCAGCATTTT.

The V call is TRBV20-1, the J call TRBJ2-5; D may be TRBD1 or TRBD2 (7 bases each). The CDR3 totals 14 residues. V was shortened by 6 bases and J by 5 bases, with 19 bases between the two germline ends. Germline V gene sequence: CDR1 DFQATT, CDR2 SNEGSKA (reference sequence). The CDR3 DNA sequence: TGCAGTGCGCAGGGGGGGGTAGCTTCTGAGACCCAGTACTTC. Translation gives CSAQGGVASETQYF.

The chain has TRBV12-3 or TRBV12-4 and TRBJ2-1; TRBD2 matches 7 bases. V lost 3 bases to trimming and J lost 6 bases; unmatched junction nucleotides: 8. This CDR3 is 15 amino acids long. The CDR3 coding sequence is TGTGCCAGCAGTTTTGGGGGGGGGTTTTTCAATGAGCAGTTCTTC. Translating it yields CASSFGGGFFNEQFF.

Only a few counts were recorded for this clonotype. As DNA, the CDR3 is TGCAGTGCTAGAGCCAACTATGGCTTCAATCAGCCCCAGCATTTT. It is translated as CSARANYGFNQPQHF. The V and J genes are TRBV20-1 and TRBJ1-5; D not resolved. There are 15 residues in the CDR3. V lost 1 base to trimming and J lost 3 bases, with 13 bases between them. The germline gives CDR1 DFQATT, CDR2 SNEGSKA (reference sequence).

In its sample, this clonotype was seen a few times. The genes are TRBV28 and TRBJ2-7, with TRBD1 matching over 7 bases. CDR1 is MDHEN, CDR2 SYDVKM, per germline. The CDR3 is 15 amino acids. J was trimmed by 3 bases and V by 6 bases; bases with no gene match: 11. In DNA, the CDR3 is TGTGCCAGCAGACGCCGGGACAGTGACATCTACGAGCAGTACTTC. Its protein is CASRRRDSDIYEQYF.

This clonotype was counted a few times. The rearrangement links TRBV20-1 to TRBJ2-3, with 8 nucleotides matching TRBD2. Germline V gene sequence: CDR1 DFQATT, CDR2 SNEGSKA (reference sequence). The CDR3 contains 15 residues. Unmatched junction bases numbered 7, after V lost 5 bases and J lost 0 bases. The CDR3 DNA reads TGCAGTGCTCCAGCCCGGGGGGGGAGCACAGATACGCAGTATTTT. This gives the protein CSAPARGGSTDTQYF.

This clonotype was detected many times. The rearrangement links TRBV2 to TRBJ2-7; 7 nucleotides agree with TRBD2. The CDR3 is 15 residues long. Germline V CDR1 and CDR2: SNHLY, FYNNEI. V was clipped by 2 bases and J by 3 bases; unmatched bases: 7. The CDR3 DNA sequence: TGTGCCAGCAGTGAACCCCTAGCGGCCGACTACGAGCAGTACTTC. Residues: CASSEPLAADYEQYF. The full variable domain, its missing parts supplied by reference TRBV2 and TRBJ2-7, is EPEVTQTPSHQVTQMGQEVILRCVPISNHLYFYWYRQILGQKVEFLVSFYNNEISEKSEIFDDQFSVERPDGSNFTLKIRSTKLEDSAMYFCASSEPLAADYEQYFGPGTRLTVT.

This chain links TRBV20-1 with TRBJ2-1; a possible D gene is TRBD2 (5 bases). V lost 5 bases, J lost 10 bases, and 12 bases lay in between. The CDR3 is 11 amino acids. CDR1 is DFQATT and CDR2 is SNEGSKA in the germline V gene (reference sequence). The CDR3 sequence: CSAYDYLEQFF. The CDR3 bases are TGCAGTGCTTATGACTACCTAGAGCAGTTCTTC.

This chain links TRBV4-2 with TRBJ2-7; D is possibly TRBD2 (5 bases). Germline V gives CDR1 LGHNA, CDR2 YNFKEQ. V shed 2 bases and J shed 6 bases, with 14 bases lying between them. The CDR3 sequence is 14 residues long. CDR3 in DNA: TGTGCCAGCAGCCAAACTAGAAGGCGCCCCGAGCAGTACTTC. It codes for CASSQTRRRPEQYF.

This clonotype appeared many times. This chain connects TRBV2 to TRBJ2-3; D unresolved. The germline gives CDR1 SNHLY, CDR2 FYNNEI. The CDR3 is 13 residues long. The V end was cut by 4 bases, the J end by 9 bases, with 14 bases between. The CDR3 loop reads CASSALGEVTQYF. CDR3 coding DNA: TGTGCCAGCAGTGCACTGGGCGAGGTGACGCAGTATTTT.

The chain uses TRBV5-4 and TRBJ2-2, with D perhaps matching TRBD2 (6 bases). V was clipped by 6 bases and J by 6 bases, with 9 bases between them. Germline V gene lookup returns CDR1 SGHNT and CDR2 YYREEE (reference sequence). The CDR3 sequence is 12 residues long. CDR3: CASTEGSGELFF. The CDR3 DNA reads as TGTGCCAGCACGGAGGGATCCGGGGAGCTGTTTTTT.

The chain recombines TRBV12-3 or TRBV12-4 with TRBJ1-4, with D possibly matching TRBD1 (6 bases). Trimming took 5 bases from V and 7 from J, leaving 11 bases between them. The CDR3 consists of 13 residues. Here the CDR3 DNA reads TGTGCCAGCAGTCGGGGGCGAAGTGAAAAACTGTTTTTT. This gives the protein CASSRGRSEKLFF.

This clonotype was seen a handful of times. The chain is built from TRBV27 and TRBJ1-2, with D unresolved. Germline V gives CDR1 MNHEY, CDR2 SMNVEV (reference sequence). The V and J ends lost 4 bases and 8 bases respectively, with 14 bases between them. This CDR3 is 13 amino acids long. The CDR3: CASSSLSPGGYTF. CDR3 in DNA: TGTGCCAGCAGTTCTTTGTCCCCGGGAGGCTACACCTTC.

This clonotype was counted once. The rearrangement joins TRBV20-1 to TRBJ2-1, with 9 bases identical to TRBD2. Trimming removed 4 bases from V and 5 bases from J; junction bases left unmatched: 21. The CDR3 covers 19 residues. Germline V gene data show CDR1 as DFQATT and CDR2 as SNEGSKA (reference sequence). CDR3 DNA: TGCAGTGCTACCCGGGCCCTAGATTATAGCGGGGGATTTGACAATGAGCAGTTCTTC. This gives the protein CSATRALDYSGGFDNEQFF.

This clonotype has only a few counts. This rearrangement joins TRBV27 to TRBJ1-2; D ambiguous. Germline V gives CDR1 MNHEY, CDR2 SMNVEV (reference sequence). This CDR3 has 12 amino acids. V dropped 7 bases and J dropped 8 bases, with 14 bases sitting between them. CDR3 region: CASTSFGSGYTF. The DNA of the CDR3 is TGTGCCAGCACCTCCTTCGGGAGCGGCTACACCTTC.